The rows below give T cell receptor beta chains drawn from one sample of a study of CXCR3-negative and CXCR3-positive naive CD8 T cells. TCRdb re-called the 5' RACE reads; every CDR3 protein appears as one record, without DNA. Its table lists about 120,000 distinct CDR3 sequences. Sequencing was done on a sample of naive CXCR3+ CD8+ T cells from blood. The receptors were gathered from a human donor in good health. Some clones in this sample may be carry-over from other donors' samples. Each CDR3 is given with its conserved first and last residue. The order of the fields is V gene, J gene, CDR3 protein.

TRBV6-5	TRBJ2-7	CASSHRGALEQYF
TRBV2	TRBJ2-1	CASSEQGADNEQFF
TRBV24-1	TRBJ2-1	CATSDHPDKGQFF
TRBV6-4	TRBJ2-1	CASSEGAGEQFF
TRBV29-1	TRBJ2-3	CSLAGTSTDTQYF
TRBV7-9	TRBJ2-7	CASSTGGYEQYF
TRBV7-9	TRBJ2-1	CASPKGNEQFF
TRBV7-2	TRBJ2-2	CASSLVRGAGTGELFF
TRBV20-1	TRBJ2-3	CSASVEESGSVNTQYF
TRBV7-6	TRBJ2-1	CASSSRVGEIPYNEQFF
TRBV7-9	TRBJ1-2	CASSPGLRDPEGYTF
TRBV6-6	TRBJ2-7	CASSYLSTVSGSTHEQYF
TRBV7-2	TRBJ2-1	CASSLTWGDEQFF
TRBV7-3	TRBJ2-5	CASSPGGPQETQYF
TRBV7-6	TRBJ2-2	CASSPFERELFF
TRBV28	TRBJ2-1	CASSLSPLPLAASYNEQFF
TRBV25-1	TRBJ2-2	CASRLDSTGELFF
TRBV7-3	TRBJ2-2	CASSLTMGELFF
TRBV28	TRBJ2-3	CASSPDRDTLSTDTQYF
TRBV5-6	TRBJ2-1	CASSLRHNEQFF
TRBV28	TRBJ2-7	CASSLYGDPSYEQYF
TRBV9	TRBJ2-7	CASSRTGGQYEQYF
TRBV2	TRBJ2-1	CASSVDSSYNEQFF
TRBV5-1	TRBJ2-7	CASSRTGGPYEQYF
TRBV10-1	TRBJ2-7	CASTAAGSYEQYF
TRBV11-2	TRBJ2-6	CASSLLRGRANVLTF
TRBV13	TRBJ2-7	CASSLGTSGRDYEQYF
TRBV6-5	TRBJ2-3	CASSYATGGRADTQYF
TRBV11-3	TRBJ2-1	CASSLGPLAGALYNEQFF